The entry below describes one T cell receptor (beta chain). The germline gene is not matched at one end of the junction; a read error may be the cause. This sample is part of a study of blood T cell repertoires in COVID-19. Repertoires were generated with immunoSEQ multiplex PCR, while TCRdb's copy carries only in-frame clones and drops some. This sample has over 100,000 clones; about 89% occur once, and the top ten carry almost 4.5%. This CDR3 spans 16 amino acids. Per germline, CDR1 SSHAT and CDR2 FNYEAQ (reference sequence). This chain links TRBV7-7 with TRBJ1-2; TRBD1 matches at 9 bases. Sample: peripheral blood. The receptor's source is a man aged 40-55 years with acute or convalescent COVID-19. The CDR3 reads CASSTDRDRDDYGYTF. As DNA, the CDR3 is TGTGCTAGCAGCACAGACCGGGACAGGGACGACTATGGCTACACCTTC.